Sequencing of this T cell receptor (beta chain) was carried out in a study of a mutant IDH1 vaccine in newly diagnosed glioma (dated by TCRdb to the early 2020s). Study-level background: Of the 30 or so patients who were treated, about 62% were male and roughly 40% were female, and the mean age was around 41 years. Before enrollment, most patients had been given radiochemotherapy with temozolomide as standard therapy, while the rest had received either radiotherapy alone or temozolomide alone. Six visits were used for peripheral blood collection: V03 (baseline), V05, V07, V10, V12 and V13. Longitudinal TCRB deep sequencing was done for 25 to 30 treated patients, wherever samples were available for exploratory analyses. Here is what the overall study found, with its caveats: No apparent relationship was observed between pseudoprogression and alterations in the top peripheral T cell clonotypes detected by TCRB sequencing. The authors noted that analyses of patient blood samples could not be reproduced because of sample limitations. PBMC samples for TCRB deep sequencing were selected based on availability. Immune responses induced by the vaccine were seen in 90% to 95% of patients across multiple MHC alleles.

V is trimmed back by 3 bases and J by 1 base, and the junction contains 0 bases that no gene match accounts for. Inclusive of the bounding cysteine and phenylalanine, the CDR3 is 13 residues long. Only the CDR3 region is kept as DNA, spanning 39 bases read in frame from base 1. CDR1 and CDR2, looked up from the germline V gene (reference sequence), are GTSNPN and SVGIG. In regard to this clone: The clone's antigen remains unknown. Base qualities are missing; no much larger clone stands one base away.

The sample's time point, from its label and the paper: baseline, week 1 (first vaccination visit). This sample's treatment or condition label indicates: pre-vaccination baseline after standard-of-care therapy. The donors had newly diagnosed IDH1-mutant astrocytomas of WHO grade 3 or 4 that showed loss of nuclear ATRX. The samples were drawn from NOA16, a multicentre, single-arm, open-label phase I trial in Germany that tested a mutant IDH1 peptide vaccine in humans for the first time. Visit V03 blood draws served as the baseline sample for immunogenicity testing. The DNeasy Blood and Tissue Kit was used to extract genomic DNA from EDTA blood for TCRB sequencing. The method behind the library was the immunoSEQ multiplex PCR assay. The hsTCRB Kit was used according to the manufacturer's protocol to amplify rearranged TCR beta chain sequences. Sequencing of TCRB libraries was carried out on an Illumina MiSeq. Turning to the authors' computational methods: Demultiplexing, trimming and gene mapping were performed with the kit vendor's proprietary platform. TCRdb provides this immuneACCESS table in a form limited to in-frame rearrangements. Some clones are lacking; in checked studies, under half of them reflect an unresolved V gene, and why the rest are absent is not known. Clone size and the V and J calls come from that table; the DNA yielded D and trimming. Within this sample are 35,000 to 40,000 clones, with about nine tenths of them counted one time only. The ten biggest clones cover approximately 20% of the sample.

The sequence derives from a man aged 18 to 29 with glioma. The chain is encoded by TRBV30 joined to TRBJ2-7; 10 bases in the junction line up with TRBD1. The sequencing used PBMCs, collected from a glioma patient treated with radiotherapy, temozolomide or both. The CDR3 in this case is CAWRGQGSYEQYF. The nucleotide sequence reads as follows: TGTGCCTGGAGGGGACAGGGGTCCTACGAGCAGTACTTC.